What follows describes a single T cell receptor beta chain. The trim removed 0 bases at V and 0 bases at J, leaving 4 bases unmatched. In germline, CDR1 is GTSNPN, CDR2 SVGIG (reference sequence). The CDR3 runs to 15 residues. Participant age was about 18 to 89 years, and participants resided in around 24 US areas. In assigning cohorts, the study relied on participant-reported clinical history. Original data processing: Reference gene primer amplification in the assay estimated nucleated cell counts. Repertoires were generated with immunoSEQ multiplex PCR, while TCRdb's copy carries only in-frame clones and drops some. V and J calls and clone size follow that table, whereas D and trimming were derived from the DNA. The sample lists around 450,000 clones, nearly 90% occurring once. The data originate from a study of blood T cell repertoires in COVID-19. About the study: From T cells, B-cell-depleted T cells, or PBMCs came the material, which was cDNA or gDNA.

Sequencing input: PBMCs or T cells enriched from blood (not recorded which). The receptor was isolated from a woman younger than 30 with acute COVID-19. The gene calls are TRBV30 and TRBJ2-5, with 7 nucleotides matching TRBD1. The CDR3 nucleotides read TGTGCCTGGAGTGTCGGACAGGTAAACCAAGAGACCCAGTACTTC. Protein: CAWSVGQVNQETQYF.